The 8 T cell receptor beta chains given below trace back to one sample, sequenced in a study of T cells expressing NK-cell markers (dated by TCRdb to 2020 to 2022). Library preparation used 5' RACE. The data were produced on an Illumina HiSeq 2000. Through TCRdb reprocessing, the reads give one entry per CDR3 protein sequence; DNA is omitted. The sample's records list 300,000 to 450,000 distinct CDR3 sequences. The ten largest make up around 4.9% of the sample. The material sequenced was blood T cells: a sorted CD56 or NKG2C T cell subset, CD4+ or CD8+ T cells, or bulk PBMC T cells (not recorded which). The receptors derive from a man aged 18 to 69 in good health.

The CDR3 spells CASSQGQTNSPLHF. The chain links TRBV4-2 to TRBJ1-6. The CDR3 sequence is 14 residues long. CDR1 is LGHNA and CDR2 is YNFKEQ in the germline V gene.

The J gene is TRBJ2-7, the V gene TRBV6-1; there is no DNA to check the TCRdb D call of TRBD1. This CDR3 comprises 16 residues. From germline, CDR1 is MNHNS and CDR2 SASEGT. This CDR3 reads CASSVQVEIRTYEQYF.

V gene TRBV20-1 combines with J gene TRBJ1-2; as DNA is missing, the TRBD1 call by TCRdb cannot be tested. Germline values: CDR1 DFQATT, CDR2 SNEGSKA (reference sequence). The CDR3 runs 13 residues. The CDR3 sequence: CSAGQYRGYGYTF.

The chain couples TRBV7-2 to TRBJ2-2; the TCRdb call, TRBD1, lacks DNA for checking. The CDR3 totals 14 residues. Germline V gives CDR1 SGHTA, CDR2 FQGNSA. The CDR3 spells CASSLLWGDGELFF.

The genes are TRBV20-1 and TRBJ2-2. Germline CDR1 is DFQATT and CDR2 is SNEGSKA (reference sequence). CDR3 length: 15 residues. The CDR3 here is CSARDPSASTGELFF.

The V call is TRBV29-1, the J call TRBJ1-3. The germline V gene has CDR1 SQVTM and CDR2 ANQGSEA. The CDR3 has 14 amino acids. The CDR3 sequence is CSVERHVSGNTIYF.

The chain joins TRBV5-1 to TRBJ1-1; there is no DNA to check the TCRdb D call of TRBD1. This CDR3 spans 17 amino acids. CDR1 is SGHRS, CDR2 YFSETQ, per germline. The CDR3 reads CASSSHMSPEGNTEAFF.

The CDR3 loop is CASSYLGGEQYF. The chain combines TRBV6-2 or TRBV6-3 with TRBJ2-7. There are 12 residues in the CDR3. Germline V lookup: CDR1 MNHEY, CDR2 SVGEGT.